These T cell receptor beta chains were read from a single sample in a study of T cell responses to AZD1222 COVID-19 vaccine. TCRdb keeps only in-frame clones here, not all; method: immunoSEQ multiplex PCR. This sample yields 150,000 to 190,000 clones, of which 85% to 95% are seen a single time; roughly 1.6% belongs to the top ten. Source: peripheral blood, taken 28 days after the second AZD1222 dose. The receptors were gathered from an adult who received the AZD1222 COVID-19 vaccine. The CDR3 runs from the conserved cysteine through the conserved F or W. D genes are given only for firm matches. The size of a clone is reported for some rows only, either as once, few or many, or as a class for expanded clones.

clone_size: NA; d_call: TRBD1; j_call: TRBJ1-1; v_call: TRBV7-9; cdr3_nt: TGTGCCAGCAGCTTAGAAGGACAGGTCCGGACTGAAGCTTTCTTT; cdr3_aa: CASSLEGQVRTEAFF
clone_size: NA; d_call: TRBD2; j_call: TRBJ2-7; v_call: TRBV30; cdr3_nt: TGTGCCTGGAGTGTATCTAGCGGGAGGCCGAATCAGTACTTC; cdr3_aa: CAWSVSSGRPNQYF
clone_size: NA; d_call: NA; j_call: TRBJ1-3; v_call: TRBV11-3; cdr3_nt: TGTGCCAGCAGCTTATTGGAGAGATCTGGAAACACCATATATTTT; cdr3_aa: CASSLLERSGNTIYF
clone_size: NA; d_call: TRBD1; j_call: TRBJ2-4; v_call: TRBV30; cdr3_nt: TGTGCCTGGAGTGTACAACAGGGGCGGAACATTCAGTACTTC; cdr3_aa: CAWSVQQGRNIQYF
clone_size: once; d_call: TRBD2; j_call: TRBJ2-1; v_call: TRBV11-3; cdr3_nt: TGTGCCAGCAGCCCGGGACTAGCGGAGGTGAATGAGCAGTTCTTC; cdr3_aa: CASSPGLAEVNEQFF
clone_size: NA; d_call: TRBD1; j_call: TRBJ1-1; v_call: TRBV12-3/TRBV12-4; cdr3_nt: TGTGCCAGCAGTAAGGGACAGGGGGCAGAAGCTTTCTTT; cdr3_aa: CASSKGQGAEAFF
clone_size: NA; d_call: NA; j_call: TRBJ1-5; v_call: TRBV5-6; cdr3_nt: TGTGCCAGCAGCTTCGGAGGGGGAAGGCAGCCCCAGCATTTT; cdr3_aa: CASSFGGGRQPQHF
clone_size: NA; d_call: NA; j_call: TRBJ1-2; v_call: TRBV6-1; cdr3_nt: TGTGCCAGCAGTGAGACGGGGCCCTATGGCTACACCTTC; cdr3_aa: CASSETGPYGYTF
clone_size: NA; d_call: NA; j_call: TRBJ2-1; v_call: TRBV7-2; cdr3_nt: TGTGCCAGCAGCTCCGAGCGATGGGGTTCGGGCAATGAGCAGTTCTTC; cdr3_aa: CASSSERWGSGNEQFF
clone_size: NA; d_call: NA; j_call: TRBJ2-7; v_call: TRBV7-9; cdr3_nt: TGTGCCAGCAGCACCTCGGAGGCAGACGAGCAGTACTTC; cdr3_aa: CASSTSEADEQYF
clone_size: NA; d_call: NA; j_call: TRBJ2-2; v_call: TRBV5-1; cdr3_nt: TGCGCCAGCGGGGATGGGGGGACAGTGAACACCGGGGAGCTGTTTTTT; cdr3_aa: CASGDGGTVNTGELFF
clone_size: NA; d_call: NA; j_call: TRBJ2-1; v_call: TRBV4-1; cdr3_nt: TGCGCCAGCAGCCAAGGTCCAGTCGGGGGGCGTAACAATGAGCAGTTCTTC; cdr3_aa: CASSQGPVGGRNNEQFF
clone_size: NA; d_call: NA; j_call: TRBJ1-1; v_call: TRBV3-1/TRBV3-2; cdr3_nt: TGTGCCAGCAACCTAGGGGGGAACACTGAAGCTTTCTTT; cdr3_aa: CASNLGGNTEAFF
clone_size: NA; d_call: NA; j_call: TRBJ2-7; v_call: TRBV6-6; cdr3_nt: TGTGCCAGCAGAGGGGAGTCGGACGCCCTCGAGCAGTACTTC; cdr3_aa: CASRGESDALEQYF
clone_size: NA; d_call: NA; j_call: TRBJ1-1; v_call: TRBV2; cdr3_nt: TGTGCCAGCAGTGAAGTCGGGAACGCTGAAGCTTTCTTT; cdr3_aa: CASSEVGNAEAFF
clone_size: NA; d_call: NA; j_call: TRBJ1-4; v_call: TRBV28; cdr3_nt: TGTGCCAGCACCCTCGGAGGGTTTCCCGGCGAAAAACTGTTTTTT; cdr3_aa: CASTLGGFPGEKLFF
clone_size: NA; d_call: NA; j_call: TRBJ1-1; v_call: TRBV3-1/TRBV3-2; cdr3_nt: TGTGCCAGCAGCCCGCGACAGAACACTGAAGCTTTCTTT; cdr3_aa: CASSPRQNTEAFF
clone_size: NA; d_call: NA; j_call: TRBJ1-1; v_call: TRBV27; cdr3_nt: TGTGCCAGCCTACCTCATTACAGCGGTACTGAAGCTTTCTTT; cdr3_aa: CASLPHYSGTEAFF
clone_size: NA; d_call: NA; j_call: TRBJ2-7; v_call: TRBV18; cdr3_nt: TGTGCCAGCTCACTCCCCTACGAGCAGTACTTC; cdr3_aa: CASSLPYEQYF
clone_size: NA; d_call: NA; j_call: TRBJ1-2; v_call: TRBV27; cdr3_nt: TGTGCCAGCAGTCCGTCGGGACCGTCCCGGACCGGCTACACCTTC; cdr3_aa: CASSPSGPSRTGYTF
clone_size: NA; d_call: NA; j_call: TRBJ2-5; v_call: TRBV4-1; cdr3_nt: TGCGCCAGCAGCCAAGAAGGAACTCAAGAGACCCAGTACTTC; cdr3_aa: CASSQEGTQETQYF
clone_size: NA; d_call: NA; j_call: TRBJ2-7; v_call: TRBV6-5; cdr3_nt: TGTGCCAGCAGTTTGCGGGGATTCCCCTACGAGCAGTACTTC; cdr3_aa: CASSLRGFPYEQYF
clone_size: NA; d_call: NA; j_call: TRBJ1-5; v_call: TRBV19; cdr3_nt: TGTGCCAGTAGTAGATCACGGCAGCCCCAGCATTTT; cdr3_aa: CASSRSRQPQHF
clone_size: NA; d_call: NA; j_call: TRBJ2-7; v_call: TRBV10-3; cdr3_nt: TGTGCCATCAGTGAGGGGGTCGGGAAGATCTACGAGCAGTACTTC; cdr3_aa: CAISEGVGKIYEQYF
clone_size: NA; d_call: NA; j_call: TRBJ2-1; v_call: TRBV2; cdr3_nt: TGTGCCAGCAGTGCAGCGGCGTCCTACAATGAGCAGTTCTTC; cdr3_aa: CASSAAASYNEQFF
clone_size: NA; d_call: TRBD1; j_call: TRBJ1-5; v_call: TRBV5-1; cdr3_nt: TGCGCCAGCAGCTTGACAGGGGGCACAGATCAGCCCCAGCATTTT; cdr3_aa: CASSLTGGTDQPQHF
clone_size: NA; d_call: TRBD1; j_call: TRBJ1-5; v_call: TRBV6-5; cdr3_nt: TGTGCCAGCAGGATTGCAGGGGGGGAACAGCCCCAGCATTTT; cdr3_aa: CASRIAGGEQPQHF
clone_size: NA; d_call: TRBD1; j_call: TRBJ1-4; v_call: TRBV6-5; cdr3_nt: TGTGCCAGCAGAATGGACAGGCGAGAGGAAAAACTGTTTTTT; cdr3_aa: CASRMDRREEKLFF
clone_size: NA; d_call: TRBD2; j_call: TRBJ2-1; v_call: TRBV7-2; cdr3_nt: TGTGCCAGCAGCTCCTGGACTAGCGGGGGGAATGAGCAGTTCTTC; cdr3_aa: CASSSWTSGGNEQFF
clone_size: NA; d_call: NA; j_call: TRBJ2-7; v_call: TRBV4-1; cdr3_nt: TGCGCCAGCAGCCAAAGGGGTGTCCCCCCCTACGAGCAGTACTTC; cdr3_aa: CASSQRGVPPYEQYF
clone_size: NA; d_call: TRBD1; j_call: TRBJ2-2; v_call: TRBV7-9; cdr3_nt: TGTGCCAGCAGCTTATGGACCCCGAGGACAGGGGGTCGGGCCGGGGAGCTGTTTTTT; cdr3_aa: CASSLWTPRTGGRAGELFF
clone_size: NA; d_call: NA; j_call: TRBJ1-3; v_call: TRBV3-1/TRBV3-2; cdr3_nt: TGTGCCAGCAGATTAGGGTTTGCGGGAAACACCATATATTTT; cdr3_aa: CASRLGFAGNTIYF
clone_size: NA; d_call: TRBD2; j_call: TRBJ2-1; v_call: TRBV9; cdr3_nt: TGTGCCAGCAGCGGACCACTAGCGGGAGGGTCGAATGAGCAGTTCTTC; cdr3_aa: CASSGPLAGGSNEQFF
clone_size: NA; d_call: NA; j_call: TRBJ1-4; v_call: TRBV2; cdr3_nt: TGTGCCAGCAGTGGACGGCAGTTGTCGACAACTAATGAAAAACTGTTTTTT; cdr3_aa: CASSGRQLSTTNEKLFF
clone_size: NA; d_call: NA; j_call: TRBJ1-2; v_call: TRBV14; cdr3_nt: TGTGCCAGCAGCCAAGCGGGGGGATTAAAGGCTGGCTACACCTTC; cdr3_aa: CASSQAGGLKAGYTF
clone_size: NA; d_call: NA; j_call: TRBJ2-2; v_call: TRBV24-1; cdr3_nt: TGTGCCACCAACAGCCAGGGCTCCGGGGAGCTGTTTTTT; cdr3_aa: CATNSQGSGELFF